This TCR beta chain was sequenced for a study of blood T cell repertoires in COVID-19. Trimming removed 2 bases from V and 3 bases from J; junction bases left unmatched: 2. Germline-derived CDR1 and CDR2 are SGHVS and FQNEAQ. This CDR3 comprises 15 residues. Here immunoSEQ multiplex PCR was the method, and the copy in TCRdb shows in-frame clones only, minus some. Of around 210,000 clones listed, approximately 87% were seen once; the top ten hold approximately 0.75%. The rearrangement joins TRBV7-8 to TRBJ2-1; the match to TRBD1 covers 9 bases. Sequencing was performed on peripheral blood. The source is a woman between 65 and 79 years old with acute or convalescent COVID-19. The DNA of the CDR3 is TGTGCCAGCAGCTTATCGGGACAGGGCTACAATGAGCAGTTCTTC. This translates into CASSLSGQGYNEQFF. The entire variable domain, with the rest obtained from reference TRBV7-8 and TRBJ2-1, is as follows: GAGVSQSPRYKVAKRGQDVALRCDPISGHVSLFWYQQALGQGPEFLTYFQNEAQLDKSGLPSDRFFAERPEGSVSTLKIQRTQQEDSAVYLCASSLSGQGYNEQFFGPGTRLTVL.